The sample holds one count of the clone carrying this T cell receptor (beta chain). This sample was included in a study of blood T cell repertoires in COVID-19. Study-wide context: Specimens from acute and convalescent COVID-19 originated in the United States, Italy and Spain. Sources were T cells, B-cell-depleted T cells, or PBMCs; the material itself was cDNA or gDNA.

In the original workflow: Estimation of nucleated cell counts relied on the amplification of reference gene primers. The protocol was immunoSEQ multiplex PCR, while the TCRdb copy is restricted to in-frame clones and leaves out a portion. From that table come the V and J calls and clone size; the DNA was used to work out D and trimming. The table has about 270,000 clones, approximately 90% seen once. This CDR3 contains 15 residues. The V and J ends lost 4 bases and 3 bases respectively, with 17 bases between them. Per the germline V gene, CDR1 is SGHNT and CDR2 is YYREEE (reference sequence). This TCR was recovered from a man aged 55 to 70 who had recovered from COVID-19. The specimen was peripheral blood. V is TRBV5-4 and J is TRBJ2-7; D uncertain. Here the CDR3 reads CASSPRGPSSYEQYF. CDR3 nucleotides: TGTGCCAGCAGCCCCCGCGGCCCCTCAAGCTACGAGCAGTACTTC.